The 3 T cell receptor beta chains listed next were all sequenced from one sample in a study of blood T cell repertoires in COVID-19. TCRdb keeps only in-frame clones here, not all; method: immunoSEQ multiplex PCR. Of some 160,000 clones in the sample, around three quarters were seen once. The sequenced material came from PBMCs or T cells enriched from blood (not recorded which). These receptors originate from a woman in her sixties or seventies in a cohort exposed to, infected with or recovered from COVID-19 (not recorded which).

The chain uses TRBV28 and TRBJ1-5, with TRBD1 as a possible D gene (6 bases). The V gene's germline CDR1 is MDHEN and CDR2 SYDVKM. This CDR3 comprises 16 residues. Trimming stripped 2 bases from V and 3 bases from J, with 14 bases between. Written as DNA, the CDR3 is TGTGCCAGCAGTTTACGAACAGGGTCTTACAATCAGCCCCAGCATTTT. This encodes CASSLRTGSYNQPQHF.

The table lists this clone with a count of one. This rearrangement joins TRBV7-2 to TRBJ1-4; D perhaps matches TRBD1 (5 bases). The CDR3 extends over 15 amino acids. From germline, CDR1 is SGHTA and CDR2 FQGNSA. V lost 5 bases to trimming and J lost 8 bases, with 18 bases between them. The CDR3 nucleotides read TGTGCCAGCAGCCGTGCTACAGGCTTAGGCGAAAAACTGTTTTTT. Amino acids: CASSRATGLGEKLFF.

J is TRBJ1-1 and V is TRBV27, with TRBD1 matching 9 bases. V shed 8 bases and J 4 bases; nucleotides not matched to a gene: 5. The CDR3 length is 13 residues. The germline gives CDR1 MNHEY, CDR2 SMNVEV (reference sequence). The chain's CDR3 is CASGDRVFTEAFF. CDR3 DNA: TGTGCCAGCGGGGACAGGGTATTCACTGAAGCTTTCTTT.